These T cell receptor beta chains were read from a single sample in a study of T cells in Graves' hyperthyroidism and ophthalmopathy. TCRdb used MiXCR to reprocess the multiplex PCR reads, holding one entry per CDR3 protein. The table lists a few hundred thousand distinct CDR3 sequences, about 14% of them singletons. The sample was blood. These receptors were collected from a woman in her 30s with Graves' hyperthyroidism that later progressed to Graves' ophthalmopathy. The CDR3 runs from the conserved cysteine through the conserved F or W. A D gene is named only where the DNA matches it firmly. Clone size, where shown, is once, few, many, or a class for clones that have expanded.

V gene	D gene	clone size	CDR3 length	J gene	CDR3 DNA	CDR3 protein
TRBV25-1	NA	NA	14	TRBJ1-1	TGTGCCAGCAGTGAATCGGGGGCAAACACTGAAGCTTTCTTT	CASSESGANTEAFF
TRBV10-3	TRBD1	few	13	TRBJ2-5	TGTGCCATCGCTGACAGGGGTCAAGAGACCCAGTACTTC	CAIADRGQETQYF
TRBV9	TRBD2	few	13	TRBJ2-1	TGTGCCAGCAGTCCCGGACTAGCGGGATTCCAGTTCTTC	CASSPGLAGFQFF
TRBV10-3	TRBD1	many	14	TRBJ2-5	TGTGCCATCAGCCGGGACAGGGGAGTGGAGACCCAGTACTTC	CAISRDRGVETQYF
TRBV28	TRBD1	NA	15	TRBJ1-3	TGTGCCAGCAGTCCGACCGGGACAGGGCTAAACACCATATATTTT	CASSPTGTGLNTIYF
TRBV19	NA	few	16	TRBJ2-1	TGTGCCAGTAGAACCCGTTTTGGGGTCTCCTACAATGAGCAGTTCTTC	CASRTRFGVSYNEQFF
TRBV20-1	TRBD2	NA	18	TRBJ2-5	TGCAGTGCTAGAGACCCGGGAGAATTCAGCGGGAGGGTTGAGACCCAGTACTTC	CSARDPGEFSGRVETQYF
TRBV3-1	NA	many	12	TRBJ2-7	TGTGCCAGCAGCCAGGGTTACTACGAGCAGTACTTC	CASSQGYYEQYF
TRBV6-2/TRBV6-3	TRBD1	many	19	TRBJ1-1	TGTGCCAGCAGCCCTGGCGAACTTGGACAGGGGGCGCCTCACACTGAAGCTTTCTTT	CASSPGELGQGAPHTEAFF
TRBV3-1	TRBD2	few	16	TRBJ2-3	TGTGCCAGCAGCCCTCGGACTAGGGCTAGCACAGATACGCAGTATTTT	CASSPRTRASTDTQYF
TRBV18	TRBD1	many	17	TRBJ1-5	TGTGCCAGCTCACACCCGGGACAGGGGGGAGTTCCTCAGCCCCAGCATTTT	CASSHPGQGGVPQPQHF
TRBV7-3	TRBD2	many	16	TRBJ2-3	TGTGCCAGCAGCCCATCGACTAGCGGGATGGCAGATACGCAGTATTTT	CASSPSTSGMADTQYF
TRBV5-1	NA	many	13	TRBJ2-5	TGCGCCAGCAGCCTTGGGAACAGAGAGACCCAGTACTTC	CASSLGNRETQYF
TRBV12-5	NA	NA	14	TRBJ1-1	TGTGCTAGTGGGTTATCGGGGGGCTGGACTGAAGCTTTCTTT	CASGLSGGWTEAFF
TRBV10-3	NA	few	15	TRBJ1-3	TGTGCCATCAGTGAGATGGGTGAAGCTGGAAACACCATATATTTT	CAISEMGEAGNTIYF
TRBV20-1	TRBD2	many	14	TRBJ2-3	TGCAGTGCTACCGTAGCGGGAGTGACAGATACGCAGTATTTT	CSATVAGVTDTQYF
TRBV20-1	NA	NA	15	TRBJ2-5	TGCAGTGCCAACCCTTCCGGGGCAGGGCAAGAGACCCAGTACTTC	CSANPSGAGQETQYF
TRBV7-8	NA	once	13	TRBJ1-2	TGTGCCAGCAGGACAGGACCGGACTATGGCTACACCTTC	CASRTGPDYGYTF
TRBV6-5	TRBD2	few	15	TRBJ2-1	TGTGCCAGCAGTCCTCGAGCGGGAGTATACAATGAGCAGTTCTTC	CASSPRAGVYNEQFF
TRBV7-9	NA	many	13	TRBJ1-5	TGTGCCAGCAGCCCAGCAGAGTATCAGCCCCAGCATTTT	CASSPAEYQPQHF
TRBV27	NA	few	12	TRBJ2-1	TGTGCCAGCAGTTCTCTCCCCAATGAGCAGTTCTTC	CASSSLPNEQFF
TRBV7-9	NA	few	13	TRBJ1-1	TGTGCCAGCAGCTTAGCGCTGCTTCCTGAAGCTTTCTTT	CASSLALLPEAFF
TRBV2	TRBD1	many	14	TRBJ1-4	TGTGCCAGCAGGGCCGGACAGGGCTATGAAAAACTGTTTTTT	CASRAGQGYEKLFF
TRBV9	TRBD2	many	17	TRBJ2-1	TGTGCCAGCAGCGTCGCTCCGGGACTAGCGGGATTGGGAGAGCAGTTCTTC	CASSVAPGLAGLGEQFF
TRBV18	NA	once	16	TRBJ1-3	TGTGCCAGCTCACCCACGTCAGAGTACTCTGGAAACACCATATATTTT	CASSPTSEYSGNTIYF
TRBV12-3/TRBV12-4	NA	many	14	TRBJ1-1	TGTGCCAGCAGGGGAGGCGGCTACGGGACTGAAGCTTTCTTT	CASRGGGYGTEAFF